Listed below are T cell receptor beta chains from one sample, sequenced in a study of siplizumab effects on memory and regulatory T cells. Sequencing was performed with immunoSEQ multiplex PCR; in TCRdb, only in-frame clones are kept and a portion is missing. Among about 82,000 clones, roughly 86% were seen once, and the ten largest hold roughly 1.5%. Specimen: Tregs sorted from blood. These receptors originate from a human donor in good health. Both conserved end residues are part of each CDR3. The D gene is left open where the match is weak. The size entry is marked missing in some rows and otherwise reads once, few, many or a size class.

v_call: TRBV5-1
clone_size: once
d_call: .
j_call: TRBJ2-7
cdr3_aa: CASSLVGSSYEQYF
cdr3_nt: TGCGCCAGCAGCTTGGTCGGGAGCTCCTACGAGCAGTACTTC

v_call: TRBV4-3
clone_size: .
d_call: .
j_call: TRBJ1-2
cdr3_aa: CASSHAKSSASGDYGYTF
cdr3_nt: TGCGCCAGCAGCCATGCCAAGTCATCGGCGAGTGGGGACTATGGCTACACCTTC

v_call: TRBV4-1
clone_size: .
d_call: .
j_call: TRBJ2-3
cdr3_aa: CASSQPTDTQYF
cdr3_nt: TGCGCCAGCAGCCAACCCACAGATACGCAGTATTTT

v_call: TRBV6-4
clone_size: few
d_call: TRBD1
j_call: TRBJ1-2
cdr3_aa: CARGRGQAGGYTF
cdr3_nt: TGTGCCAGGGGAAGGGGGCAGGCTGGTGGCTACACCTTC

v_call: TRBV6-1
clone_size: few
d_call: .
j_call: TRBJ1-5
cdr3_aa: CASSEYASQPQHF
cdr3_nt: TGTGCCAGCAGTGAATACGCAAGTCAGCCCCAGCATTTT

v_call: TRBV11-3
clone_size: .
d_call: TRBD2
j_call: TRBJ2-3
cdr3_aa: CASSVFSSGGTDTQYF
cdr3_nt: TGTGCCAGCAGCGTTTTTAGTAGCGGGGGCACAGATACGCAGTATTTT

v_call: TRBV10-2
clone_size: .
d_call: .
j_call: TRBJ2-3
cdr3_aa: CASRPGWGGTDTQYF
cdr3_nt: TGCGCCAGCAGACCGGGCTGGGGCGGGACAGATACGCAGTATTTT

v_call: TRBV5-1
clone_size: .
d_call: .
j_call: TRBJ2-6
cdr3_aa: CASSLSLGAANVLTF
cdr3_nt: TGCGCCAGCAGCTTGAGTTTAGGGGCCGCCAACGTCCTGACTTTC

v_call: TRBV2
clone_size: .
d_call: .
j_call: TRBJ1-1
cdr3_aa: CASRPGVNTEAFF
cdr3_nt: TGTGCCAGCAGGCCAGGGGTGAACACTGAAGCTTTCTTT

v_call: TRBV5-6
clone_size: .
d_call: .
j_call: TRBJ1-2
cdr3_aa: CASSLGQGNYGYTF
cdr3_nt: TGTGCCAGCAGCTTGGGGCAGGGGAACTATGGCTACACCTTC

v_call: TRBV5-1
clone_size: .
d_call: .
j_call: TRBJ1-2
cdr3_aa: CASSPIEGGYGYTF
cdr3_nt: TGCGCCAGCAGCCCAATCGAGGGGGGCTATGGCTACACCTTC

v_call: TRBV7-3
clone_size: .
d_call: TRBD2
j_call: TRBJ2-1
cdr3_aa: CASSSSSGGPSVF
cdr3_nt: TGTGCCAGCAGCTCGAGCTCGGGGGGGCCGAGTGTCTTC

v_call: TRBV29-1
clone_size: .
d_call: .
j_call: TRBJ2-7
cdr3_aa: CSVEIMPFEQYF
cdr3_nt: TGCAGCGTTGAAATAATGCCGTTCGAGCAGTACTTC

v_call: TRBV27
clone_size: .
d_call: .
j_call: TRBJ2-3
cdr3_aa: CASLWRTPGADTQYF
cdr3_nt: TGTGCCAGCCTTTGGAGGACTCCGGGGGCAGATACGCAGTATTTT

v_call: TRBV10-3
clone_size: .
d_call: TRBD1
j_call: TRBJ1-6
cdr3_aa: CAISEKGQVDSPLHF
cdr3_nt: TGTGCCATCAGTGAGAAGGGACAGGTAGATTCACCCCTCCACTTT

v_call: TRBV11-1
clone_size: .
d_call: TRBD2
j_call: TRBJ2-5
cdr3_aa: CASSSRLAGGKETQYF
cdr3_nt: TGTGCCAGCAGCTCTAGACTAGCGGGGGGGAAAGAGACCCAGTACTTC

v_call: TRBV11-3
clone_size: .
d_call: TRBD1
j_call: TRBJ2-1
cdr3_aa: CASSLYRGQDEQFF
cdr3_nt: TGTGCCAGCAGCCTCTACAGGGGGCAGGATGAGCAGTTCTTC

v_call: TRBV6-5
clone_size: .
d_call: TRBD1
j_call: TRBJ2-7
cdr3_aa: CASRDRAYEQYF
cdr3_nt: TGTGCCAGCAGGGACAGGGCCTACGAGCAGTACTTC

v_call: TRBV5-1
clone_size: .
d_call: TRBD1
j_call: TRBJ1-5
cdr3_aa: CASSSSGGSQPQHF
cdr3_nt: TGCGCCAGCAGCTCATCAGGGGGGAGTCAGCCCCAGCATTTT

v_call: TRBV20-1
clone_size: .
d_call: .
j_call: TRBJ1-3
cdr3_aa: CSARVSNTIYF
cdr3_nt: TGCAGTGCTAGAGTCTCAAACACCATATATTTT

v_call: TRBV5-1
clone_size: once
d_call: TRBD1
j_call: TRBJ2-3
cdr3_aa: CASSKVTGTGTDTQYF
cdr3_nt: TGCGCCAGCAGCAAGGTTACCGGGACAGGGACAGATACGCAGTATTTT

v_call: TRBV7-6
clone_size: once
d_call: .
j_call: TRBJ2-1
cdr3_aa: CASSLESGYNEQFF
cdr3_nt: TGTGCCAGCAGCTTAGAGTCGGGCTACAATGAGCAGTTCTTC

v_call: TRBV10-2
clone_size: .
d_call: TRBD2
j_call: TRBJ2-6
cdr3_aa: CAAVGGERGANVLTF
cdr3_nt: TGCGCCGCCGTCGGGGGGGAGCGTGGGGCCAACGTCCTGACTTTC

v_call: TRBV28
clone_size: .
d_call: TRBD2
j_call: TRBJ2-5
cdr3_aa: CASSLYRGGYQETQYF
cdr3_nt: TGTGCCAGCAGTTTATATCGGGGGGGGTACCAAGAGACCCAGTACTTC

v_call: TRBV29-1
clone_size: once
d_call: .
j_call: TRBJ2-7
cdr3_aa: CSVERGSGSVEQYF
cdr3_nt: TGCAGCGTTGAAAGGGGGTCAGGGTCCGTCGAGCAGTACTTC

v_call: TRBV12-5
clone_size: .
d_call: .
j_call: TRBJ1-2
cdr3_aa: CASGMAVTNYGYTF
cdr3_nt: TGTGCTAGTGGGATGGCAGTCACTAACTATGGCTACACCTTC

v_call: TRBV4-2
clone_size: .
d_call: TRBD2
j_call: TRBJ2-1
cdr3_aa: CASSQLTLAGGPNNEQFF
cdr3_nt: TGTGCCAGCAGCCAACTTACCCTAGCGGGGGGACCCAACAATGAGCAGTTCTTC

v_call: TRBV18
clone_size: once
d_call: TRBD1
j_call: TRBJ2-7
cdr3_aa: CASSPTRDRKYEQYF
cdr3_nt: TGTGCCAGCTCACCTACCCGGGACAGGAAGTACGAGCAGTACTTC

v_call: TRBV9
clone_size: .
d_call: .
j_call: TRBJ2-4
cdr3_aa: CASSVGIAKNIQYF
cdr3_nt: TGTGCCAGCAGCGTAGGCATAGCCAAAAACATTCAGTACTTC

v_call: TRBV6-6
clone_size: .
d_call: .
j_call: TRBJ1-2
cdr3_aa: CASSYSMTGEIYGYTF
cdr3_nt: TGTGCCAGCAGTTACTCGATGACAGGAGAAATCTATGGCTACACCTTC

v_call: TRBV11-1
clone_size: .
d_call: .
j_call: TRBJ2-7
cdr3_aa: CASSLERTGTYEQYF
cdr3_nt: TGTGCCAGCAGCTTAGAAAGGACGGGAACCTACGAGCAGTACTTC

v_call: TRBV4-3
clone_size: .
d_call: .
j_call: TRBJ2-7
cdr3_aa: CASSQMAGPSSFSYEQYF
cdr3_nt: TGCGCCAGCAGCCAAATGGCAGGCCCATCATCGTTCTCCTACGAGCAGTACTTC

v_call: TRBV6-6
clone_size: .
d_call: TRBD1
j_call: TRBJ1-4
cdr3_aa: CASRGLWDRVGLFF
cdr3_nt: TGTGCCAGCAGGGGATTATGGGACAGGGTGGGACTGTTTTTT

v_call: TRBV6-5
clone_size: .
d_call: .
j_call: TRBJ1-2
cdr3_aa: CASSFGVYGYTF
cdr3_nt: TGTGCCAGCAGTTTCGGGGTATATGGCTACACCTTC

v_call: TRBV7-2
clone_size: .
d_call: .
j_call: TRBJ1-1
cdr3_aa: CASSLEHGGTAFF
cdr3_nt: TGTGCCAGCAGCTTAGAGCACGGCGGGACGGCTTTCTTT

v_call: TRBV6-1
clone_size: .
d_call: .
j_call: TRBJ1-2
cdr3_aa: CASSEVGGRYGYTF
cdr3_nt: TGTGCCAGCAGTGAAGTAGGGGGTCGGTATGGCTACACCTTC

v_call: TRBV25-1
clone_size: .
d_call: TRBD1
j_call: TRBJ1-1
cdr3_aa: CASSDTRGLYRTEAFF
cdr3_nt: TGTGCCAGCAGTGATACCAGGGGGCTCTATAGGACCGAAGCTTTCTTT

v_call: TRBV13
clone_size: .
d_call: TRBD2
j_call: TRBJ2-5
cdr3_aa: CASRLAGDNQQETQYF
cdr3_nt: TGTGCCAGCAGACTAGCGGGGGATAACCAACAAGAGACCCAGTACTTC

v_call: TRBV11-2
clone_size: .
d_call: .
j_call: TRBJ1-2
cdr3_aa: CASSLGASYTF
cdr3_nt: TGTGCCAGCAGCTTAGGGGCCAGCTACACCTTC

v_call: TRBV29-1
clone_size: .
d_call: .
j_call: TRBJ2-1
cdr3_aa: CSVTVSYNEQFF
cdr3_nt: TGCAGCGTTACCGTCTCCTACAATGAGCAGTTCTTC

v_call: TRBV5-1
clone_size: .
d_call: TRBD2
j_call: TRBJ2-3
cdr3_aa: CASSPGTSTDTQYF
cdr3_nt: TGCGCCAGCAGCCCCGGGACTAGTACAGATACGCAGTATTTT

v_call: TRBV6-4
clone_size: .
d_call: .
j_call: TRBJ1-2
cdr3_aa: CASKGDHRSNYGYTF
cdr3_nt: TGTGCCAGCAAGGGAGATCACAGGAGCAACTATGGCTACACCTTC

v_call: TRBV5-1
clone_size: .
d_call: TRBD2
j_call: TRBJ2-2
cdr3_aa: CASSLVGLAGGFTGELFF
cdr3_nt: TGCGCCAGCAGCTTGGTTGGACTAGCGGGGGGATTTACCGGGGAGCTGTTTTTT

v_call: TRBV5-1
clone_size: .
d_call: TRBD2
j_call: TRBJ2-3
cdr3_aa: CASSSAGGRTDTQYF
cdr3_nt: TGCGCCAGCAGCTCAGCGGGGGGCCGCACAGATACGCAGTATTTT

v_call: TRBV6-6
clone_size: .
d_call: TRBD1
j_call: TRBJ2-1
cdr3_aa: CASSYSGGQGYNEQFF
cdr3_nt: TGTGCCAGCAGTTACTCTGGTGGACAGGGGTACAATGAGCAGTTCTTC

v_call: TRBV7-7
clone_size: .
d_call: .
j_call: TRBJ1-3
cdr3_aa: CASSLGPSSGNTIYF
cdr3_nt: TGTGCCAGCAGCTTAGGGCCCAGCTCTGGAAACACCATATATTTT